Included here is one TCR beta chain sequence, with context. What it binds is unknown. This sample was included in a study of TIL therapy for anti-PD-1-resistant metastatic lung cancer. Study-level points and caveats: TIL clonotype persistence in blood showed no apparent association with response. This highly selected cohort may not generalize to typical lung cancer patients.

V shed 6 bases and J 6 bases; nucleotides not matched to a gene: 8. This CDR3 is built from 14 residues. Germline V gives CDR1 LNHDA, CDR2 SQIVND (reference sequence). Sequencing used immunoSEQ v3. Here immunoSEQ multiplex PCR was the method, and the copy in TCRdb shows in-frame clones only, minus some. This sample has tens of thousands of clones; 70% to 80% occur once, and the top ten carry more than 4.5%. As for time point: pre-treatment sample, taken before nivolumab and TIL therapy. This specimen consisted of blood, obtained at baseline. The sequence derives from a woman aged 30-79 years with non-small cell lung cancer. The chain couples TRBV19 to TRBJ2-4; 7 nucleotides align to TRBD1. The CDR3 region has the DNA TGTGCCAGTAGCCCCCAGGGACAGAGAAACATTCAGTACTTC. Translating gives CASSPQGQRNIQYF. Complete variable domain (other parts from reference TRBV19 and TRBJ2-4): DGGITQSPKYLFRKEGQNVTLSCEQNLNHDAMYWYRQDPGQGLRLIYYSQIVNDFQKGDIAEGYSVSREKKESFPLTVTSAQKNPTAFYLCASSPQGQRNIQYFGAGTRLSVL.